Listed here are 11 T cell receptor beta chains from one sample, sequenced in a study of cytomegalovirus exposure and HLA in healthy donors. The PCR made use of 60 Vbeta and 13 Jbeta primers. Measured with immunoSEQ multiplex PCR; TCRdb has only the in-frame clones, and not every one. Of 95,000 to 110,000 clones in the sample, more than 75% are singletons; the top ten hold 1.5% to 2%. The sample comprised PBMCs. The receptor set was obtained from a middle-aged woman in good health and CMV-seronegative.

The chain uses TRBV7-3 and TRBJ2-2, with 8 positions matching TRBD1. Germline-derived CDR1 and CDR2 are SGHTA and FQGTGA. The CDR3 extends over 15 amino acids. Trimming took 5 bases from V and 0 from J; bases not matched to a gene: 2. The CDR3 coding sequence is TGTGCCAGCAGCCCACAGGGGGCGAACACCGGGGAGCTGTTTTTT. As protein: CASSPQGANTGELFF.

V is TRBV2 and J is TRBJ1-1, with D tentatively TRBD1 (5 bases). Germline V gives CDR1 SNHLY, CDR2 FYNNEI. The CDR3 is 11 amino acids. Trimming left V 6 bases short and J 5 bases short, with 7 bases between. In DNA form, the CDR3 reads TGTGCCAGCAGCGGGGGGACTGAAGCTTTCTTT. It encodes CASSGGTEAFF.

The chain is built from TRBV6-1 and TRBJ1-2; tentative D call: TRBD1 (6 bases). Germline CDR1 reads MNHNS; CDR2 reads SASEGT. The length of the CDR3 is 13 residues. The germline V and J ends were trimmed by 5 bases and 5 bases, with 12 bases remaining between them. The CDR3 here is CASSPQTGYGYTF. CDR3 DNA sequence: TGTGCCAGCAGTCCCCAGACAGGTTATGGCTACACCTTC.

The chain joins TRBV10-3 to TRBJ2-3, with 7 nucleotides matching TRBD1. The CDR3 length is 14 residues. V dropped 7 bases and J dropped 3; count of bases not matched to a gene: 7. Germline V gene data show CDR1 as ENHRY and CDR2 as SYGVKD. The CDR3 loop is CAITTGIGTDTQYF. As DNA, the CDR3 is TGTGCCATCACGACAGGGATTGGAACAGATACGCAGTATTTT.

This clone showed up just a few times. This chain uses TRBV11-3 with TRBJ2-1; TRBD2 aligns across 9 bases. Germline-derived CDR1 and CDR2 are SGHNT and YENEEA. There are 16 residues in the CDR3. Germline trimming cut 2 bases from V and 2 bases from J; bases unmatched to any gene: 4. CDR3 sequence (DNA): TGTGCCAGCAGCTTAACGACTAGCGGAGCCTACAATGAGCAGTTCTTC. Its translation is CASSLTTSGAYNEQFF.

There are a few counts of this clone. The rearrangement joins TRBV28 to TRBJ2-7; TRBD1 is a possible D gene (5 bases). The CDR3 loop spans 11 amino acids. In germline, CDR1 is MDHEN, CDR2 SYDVKM. The V end was cut by 6 bases, the J end by 12 bases, with 15 bases between. The CDR3 loop is CASRIRGILYF. CDR3 DNA: TGTGCCAGCAGGATTAGGGGTATTCTGTACTTC.

This clone has just a few counts. This chain connects TRBV27 to TRBJ1-5; 10 bases align to TRBD1. Looked up from germline, CDR1 is MNHEY and CDR2 is SMNVEV (reference sequence). J was trimmed by 7 bases and V by 6 bases; bases with no gene match: 6. The CDR3 totals 14 residues. The CDR3 DNA reads TGTGCCAGCAGAGTGACAGGGGGCCAGCAGCCCCAGCATTTT. Its protein is CASRVTGGQQPQHF.

The chain recombines TRBV2 with TRBJ2-7; no clear D gene. This CDR3 spans 12 amino acids. Germline V gives CDR1 SNHLY, CDR2 FYNNEI. V dropped 6 bases and J dropped 4 bases, with 10 bases sitting between them. CDR3 DNA sequence: TGTGCCAGCAGGCTCCAACTTTACGAGCAGTACTTC. Its protein is CASRLQLYEQYF.

The chain carries TRBV9 and TRBJ1-2, with 7 bases aligning to TRBD1. Losses at the gene ends were 6 bases for V and 3 bases for J; bases not matched to a gene: 8. Germline CDR1 and CDR2: SGDLS and YYNGEE. The CDR3 consists of 14 residues. CDR3 region: CASKRQGKYYGYTF. DNA for the CDR3: TGTGCCAGCAAAAGACAGGGAAAGTACTATGGCTACACCTTC.

The rearrangement uses TRBV6-5 and TRBJ2-1; no reliable D call. The germline V and J ends were trimmed by 6 bases and 5 bases, with 17 bases remaining between them. The CDR3 covers 15 residues. Germline loops: CDR1 MNHEY, CDR2 SVGAGI. CDR3 sequence (DNA): TGTGCCAGCAGCTCCCCAGTCCTAACAGACAATGAGCAGTTCTTC. Protein sequence: CASSSPVLTDNEQFF.

This rearrangement joins TRBV7-2 to TRBJ1-3; D is unresolved. The CDR3 covers 18 residues. The V gene lost 2 bases and the J gene lost 0 bases, with 17 bases spanning the gap. The V gene's germline CDR1 is SGHTA and CDR2 FQGNSA. Written as DNA, the CDR3 is TGTGCCAGCAGCTTATGGCCCGAGAACGACATCTCTGGAAACACCATATATTTT. This translates into CASSLWPENDISGNTIYF.